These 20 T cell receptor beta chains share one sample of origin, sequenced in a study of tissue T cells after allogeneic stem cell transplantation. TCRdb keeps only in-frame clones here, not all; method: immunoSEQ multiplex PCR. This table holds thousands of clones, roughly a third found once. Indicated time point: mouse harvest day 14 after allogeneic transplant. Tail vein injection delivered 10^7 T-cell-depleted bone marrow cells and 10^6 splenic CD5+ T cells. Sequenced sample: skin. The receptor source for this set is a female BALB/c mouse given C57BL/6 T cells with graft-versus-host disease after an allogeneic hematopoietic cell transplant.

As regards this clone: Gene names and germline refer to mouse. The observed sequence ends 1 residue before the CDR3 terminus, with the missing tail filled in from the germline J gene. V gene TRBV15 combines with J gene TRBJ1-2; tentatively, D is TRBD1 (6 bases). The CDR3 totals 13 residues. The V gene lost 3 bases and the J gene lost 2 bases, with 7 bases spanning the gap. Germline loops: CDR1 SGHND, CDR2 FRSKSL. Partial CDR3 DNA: TGTGCCAGCAGTTTTGGACAGAACTCCGACTACACC. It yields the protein CASSFGQNSDYT. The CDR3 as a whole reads CASSFGQNSDYTF. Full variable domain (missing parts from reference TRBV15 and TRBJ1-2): DAGVTQTPRHEVAEKGQTIILKCEPVSGHNDLFWYRQTKIQGLELLSYFRSKSLMEDGGAFKDRFKAEMLNSSFSTLKIQPTEPKDSAVYLCASSFGQNSDYTFGSGTRLLVI.

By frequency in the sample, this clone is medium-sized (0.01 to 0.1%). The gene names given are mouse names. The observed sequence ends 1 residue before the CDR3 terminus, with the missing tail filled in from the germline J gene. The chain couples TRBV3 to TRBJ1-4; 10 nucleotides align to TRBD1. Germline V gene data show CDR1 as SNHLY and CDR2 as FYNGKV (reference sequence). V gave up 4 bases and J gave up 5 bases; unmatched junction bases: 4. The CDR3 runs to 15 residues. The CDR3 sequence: CASSSSGQGNERLFF. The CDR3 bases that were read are TGTGCCAGCAGCTCCTCGGGACAGGGGAACGAAAGATTATTT.

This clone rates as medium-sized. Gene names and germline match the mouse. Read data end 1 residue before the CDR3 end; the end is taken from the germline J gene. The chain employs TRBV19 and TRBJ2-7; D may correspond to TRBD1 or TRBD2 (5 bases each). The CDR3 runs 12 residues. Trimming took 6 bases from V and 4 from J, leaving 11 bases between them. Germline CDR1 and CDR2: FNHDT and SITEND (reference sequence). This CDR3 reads CASTRDGYEQYF. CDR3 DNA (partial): TGTGCCAGCACCCGGGACGGGTATGAACAGTAC.

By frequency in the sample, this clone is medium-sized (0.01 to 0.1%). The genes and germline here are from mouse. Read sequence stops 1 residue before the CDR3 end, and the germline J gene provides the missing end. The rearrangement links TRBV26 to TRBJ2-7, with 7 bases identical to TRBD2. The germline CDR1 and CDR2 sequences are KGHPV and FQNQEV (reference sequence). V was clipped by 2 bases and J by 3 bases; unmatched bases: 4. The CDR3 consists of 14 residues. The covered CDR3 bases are TGTGCCAGCAGTCTGATTTTGGGGGGCTATGAACAGTAC. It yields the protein CASSLILGGYEQY. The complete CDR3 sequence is CASSLILGGYEQYF.

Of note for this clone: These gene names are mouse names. The DNA read from the CDR3 is TGTGCCAGCAGTCTGTATCGGGGGGCGGGCACCGGGCAGCTCTAC. As protein: CASSLYRGAGTGQLY. The CDR3 in full is CASSLYRGAGTGQLYF. The chain combines TRBV24 with TRBJ2-2, with D possibly TRBD2 on 7 matching bases. The read comes to an end 1 residue before the CDR3 does, leaving the germline J gene to fill in the end. V lost 0 bases, J lost 4 bases, and 12 bases lay in between. The CDR3 is 16 residues long. Looked up from germline, CDR1 is KGHTA and CDR2 is FRNEEI.

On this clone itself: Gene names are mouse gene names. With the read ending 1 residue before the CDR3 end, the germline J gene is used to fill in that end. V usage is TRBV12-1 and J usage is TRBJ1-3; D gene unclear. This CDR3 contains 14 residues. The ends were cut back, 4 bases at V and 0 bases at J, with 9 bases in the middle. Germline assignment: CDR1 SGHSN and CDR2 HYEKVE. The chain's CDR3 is CASSPDNSGNTLYF. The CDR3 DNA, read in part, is TGTGCCAGCTCCCCCGACAATTCTGGAAATACGCTCTAT.

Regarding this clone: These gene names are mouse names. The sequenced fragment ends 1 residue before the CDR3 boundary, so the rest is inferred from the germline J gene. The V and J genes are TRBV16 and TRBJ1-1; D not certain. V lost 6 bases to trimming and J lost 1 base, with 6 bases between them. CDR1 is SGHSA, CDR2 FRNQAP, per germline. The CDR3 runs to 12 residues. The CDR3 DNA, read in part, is TGTGCAAGCAGTCTACAAAACACAGAAGTCTTC. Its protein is CASSLQNTEVF. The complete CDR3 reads CASSLQNTEVFF. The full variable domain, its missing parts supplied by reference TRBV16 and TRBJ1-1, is NAGVIQTPRHKVTGKGQEATLWCEPISGHSAVFWYRQTIVQGLEFLTYFRNQAPIDDSGMPKERFSAQMPNQSHSTLKIQSTQPQDSAVYLCASSLQNTEVFFGKGTRLTVV.

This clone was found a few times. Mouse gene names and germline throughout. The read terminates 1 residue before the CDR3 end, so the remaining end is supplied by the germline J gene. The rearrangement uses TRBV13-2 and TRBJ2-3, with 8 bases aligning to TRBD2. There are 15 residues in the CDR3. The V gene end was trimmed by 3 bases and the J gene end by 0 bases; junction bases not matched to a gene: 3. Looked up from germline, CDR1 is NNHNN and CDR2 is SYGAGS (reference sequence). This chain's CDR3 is CASGADWGSAETLYF. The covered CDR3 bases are TGTGCCAGCGGTGCTGACTGGGGTAGTGCAGAAACGCTGTAT.

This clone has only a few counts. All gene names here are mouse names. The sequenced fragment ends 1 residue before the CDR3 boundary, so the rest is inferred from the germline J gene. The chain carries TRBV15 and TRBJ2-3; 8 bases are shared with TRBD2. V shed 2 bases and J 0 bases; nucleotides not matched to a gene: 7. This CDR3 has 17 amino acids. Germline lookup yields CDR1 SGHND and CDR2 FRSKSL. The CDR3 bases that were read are TGTGCCAGCAGTTTAATGGTTGGACTGGGCAGTGCAGAAACGCTGTAT. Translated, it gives CASSLMVGLGSAETLY. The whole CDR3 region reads CASSLMVGLGSAETLYF.

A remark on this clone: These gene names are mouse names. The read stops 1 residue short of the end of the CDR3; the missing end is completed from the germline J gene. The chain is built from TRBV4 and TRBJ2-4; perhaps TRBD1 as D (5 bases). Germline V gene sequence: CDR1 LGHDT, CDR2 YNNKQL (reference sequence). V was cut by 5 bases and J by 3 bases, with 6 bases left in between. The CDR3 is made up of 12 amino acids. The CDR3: CASSRQQNTLYF. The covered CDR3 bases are TGTGCCAGCAGCAGACAGCAAAACACCTTGTAC.

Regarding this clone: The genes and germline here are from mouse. The CDR3 bases that were read are TGTGCCAGCAGCCCATCCGGGACAGCAAACTCCGACTACACC. Translation: CASSPSGTANSDYT. The whole CDR3 is CASSPSGTANSDYTF. The genes are TRBV4 and TRBJ1-2, with 7 bases matching TRBD1. The read ends 1 residue shy of where the CDR3 ends; the end is completed using the germline J gene. CDR1 and CDR2 from the germline V gene are LGHDT and YNNKQL (reference sequence). The CDR3 runs 15 residues. Trimming at V came to 5 bases and at J to 0 bases, leaving 6 bases not matched to a gene.

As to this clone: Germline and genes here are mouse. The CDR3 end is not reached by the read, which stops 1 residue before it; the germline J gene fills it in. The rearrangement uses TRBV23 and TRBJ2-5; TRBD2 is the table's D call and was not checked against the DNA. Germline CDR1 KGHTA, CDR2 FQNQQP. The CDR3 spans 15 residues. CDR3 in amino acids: CSSSQWTGGQDTQYF. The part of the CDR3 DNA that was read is TGCTCCAGCAGTCAATGGACTGGGGGCCAAGACACCCAGTAC.

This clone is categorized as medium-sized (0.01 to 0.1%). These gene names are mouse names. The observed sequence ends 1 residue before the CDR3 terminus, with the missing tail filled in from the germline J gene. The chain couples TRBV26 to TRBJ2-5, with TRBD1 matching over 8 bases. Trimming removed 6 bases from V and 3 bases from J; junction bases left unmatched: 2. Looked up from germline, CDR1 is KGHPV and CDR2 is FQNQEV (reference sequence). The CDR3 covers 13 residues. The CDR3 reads CASSNRGQDTQYF. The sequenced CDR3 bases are TGTGCCAGCAGCAACAGGGGGCAAGACACCCAGTAC.

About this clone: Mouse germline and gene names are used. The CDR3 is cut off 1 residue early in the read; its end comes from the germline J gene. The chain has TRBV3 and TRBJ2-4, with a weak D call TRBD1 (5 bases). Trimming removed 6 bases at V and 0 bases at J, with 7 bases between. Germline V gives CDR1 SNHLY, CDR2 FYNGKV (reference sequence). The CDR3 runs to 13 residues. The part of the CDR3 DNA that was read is TGTGCCAGCAGGACAGCTAGTCAAAACACCTTGTAC. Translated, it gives CASRTASQNTLY. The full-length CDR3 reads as CASRTASQNTLYF.

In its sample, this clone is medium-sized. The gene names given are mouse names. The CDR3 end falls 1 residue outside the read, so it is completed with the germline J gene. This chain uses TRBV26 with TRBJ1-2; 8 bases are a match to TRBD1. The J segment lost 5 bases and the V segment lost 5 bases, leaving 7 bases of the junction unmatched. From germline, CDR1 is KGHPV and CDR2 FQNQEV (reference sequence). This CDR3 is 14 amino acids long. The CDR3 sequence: CASSYTGGGSDYTF. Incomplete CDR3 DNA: TGTGCCAGCAGTTATACAGGGGGGGGGTCCGACTACACC.

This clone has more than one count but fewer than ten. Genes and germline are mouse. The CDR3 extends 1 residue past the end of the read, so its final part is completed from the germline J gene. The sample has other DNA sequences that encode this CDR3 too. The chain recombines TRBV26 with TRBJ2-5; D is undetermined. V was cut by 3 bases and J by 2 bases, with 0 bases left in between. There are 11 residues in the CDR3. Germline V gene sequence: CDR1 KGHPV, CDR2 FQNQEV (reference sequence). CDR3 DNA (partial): TGTGCCAGCAGTCTCCAAGACACCCAGTAC. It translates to CASSLQDTQY. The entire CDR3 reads CASSLQDTQYF. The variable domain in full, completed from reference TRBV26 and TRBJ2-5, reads NSKVIQTPRYLVKGQGQKAKMRCIPEKGHPVVFWYQQNKNNEFKFLINFQNQEVLQQIDMTEKRFSAECPSNSPCSLEIQSSEAGDSALYLCASSLQDTQYFGPGTRLLVL.

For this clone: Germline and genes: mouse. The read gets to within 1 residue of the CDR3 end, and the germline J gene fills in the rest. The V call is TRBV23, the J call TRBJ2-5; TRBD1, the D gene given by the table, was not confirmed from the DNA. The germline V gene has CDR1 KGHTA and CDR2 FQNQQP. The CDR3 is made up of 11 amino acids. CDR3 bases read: TGCTCCAGCAGGACAGGGGACACCCAGTAC. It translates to CSSRTGDTQY. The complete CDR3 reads CSSRTGDTQYF.

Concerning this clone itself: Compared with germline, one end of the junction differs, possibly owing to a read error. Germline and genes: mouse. The CDR3 here is CGAGDWGNTGQLYF. CDR3 bases read: TGTGGTGCTGGGGACTGGGGAAACACCGGGCAGCTCTAC. This chain links TRBV20 with TRBJ2-2; 10 bases map to TRBD2. The read ends 1 residue shy of where the CDR3 ends; the end is completed using the germline J gene. Germline CDR1 and CDR2: GFQATS and STVNSAI. CDR3 length: 14 residues.

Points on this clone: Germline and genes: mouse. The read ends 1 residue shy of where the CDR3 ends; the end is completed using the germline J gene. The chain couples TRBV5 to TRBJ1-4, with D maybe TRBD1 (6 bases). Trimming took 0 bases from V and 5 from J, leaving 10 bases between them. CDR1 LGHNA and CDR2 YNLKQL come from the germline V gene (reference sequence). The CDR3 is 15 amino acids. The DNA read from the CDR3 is TGTGCCAGCAGCCAAGACTCACAGGGAAACGAAAGATTATTT. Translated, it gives CASSQDSQGNERLF. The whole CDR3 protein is CASSQDSQGNERLFF.

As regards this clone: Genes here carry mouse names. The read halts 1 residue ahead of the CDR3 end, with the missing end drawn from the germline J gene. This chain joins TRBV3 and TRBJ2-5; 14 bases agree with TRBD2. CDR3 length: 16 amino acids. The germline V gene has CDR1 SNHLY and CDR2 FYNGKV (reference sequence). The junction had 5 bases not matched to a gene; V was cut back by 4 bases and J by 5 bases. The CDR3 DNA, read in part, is TGTGCCAGCAGCTCGGGACTGGGGGGGCGCAGAGACACCCAGTAC. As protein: CASSSGLGGRRDTQY. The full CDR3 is CASSSGLGGRRDTQYF.